This TCR beta chain emerged from a study of shared clonotypes between healthy human individuals (dated by TCRdb to 2020 to 2021). Broadly, across the study: Two women and a few men aged 18 to 49 years were included in the cohort. For each donor, CD4 naive and CD4 memory were each given three plates, CD8 naive was given two plates, and CD8 memory was given one plate. Blood TCR repertoires of five healthy adults were deeply sequenced to estimate repertoire size and the extent of clonotype sharing between individuals. To increase sequencing depth and limit assay-specific biases, TCR repertoire library preparation and sequencing were carried out by different laboratories using diverse techniques. Each donor's leukapheresis produced roughly between about 0.8 and 8.9 billion PBMCs.

Using the deep immunoSEQ assay, multiplex PCR amplified TCR CDR3 regions from genomic DNA. Extracted genomic DNA from each cell subset was spread evenly across all wells of several immunoSEQ 96-well plates, with each plate serving as a replicate. Each replicate PCR for sorted subsets received about 210 ng genomic DNA, equal to roughly 33,000 T cell genomes. Purified libraries were quantified with a Qubit 3.0 fluorometer, sized on a Bioanalyzer 2100, and re-quantified with the KAPA Library Quantification kit. A separate single-read 150-cycle Illumina NextSeq 550 flow cell was used to sequence each immunoSEQ 96-well plate. For the original study's pipeline: Because the immunoSEQ output held only junctional sequences and lacked quality scores, the filtering could not match the filtering applied to full-length reads. Sequences were annotated with PyIR, a Python wrapper for IgBLAST v1.9, using IMGT germline references to assign V/J genes and CDR3. Reads were removed for weak V/J assignments (E-value above 1e-6), missing CDR3, stop codons, out-of-frame junctions, or ambiguous translated residues. V3J clonotypes were defined as sequences sharing an identical inferred V gene, J gene, and CDR3 amino acid sequence. Percentage overlap between repertoires was computed as shared unique clonotypes divided by the size of the smaller repertoire. Richness of each repertoire was evaluated using RTK rarefaction, the Chao1 estimator, and Recon v2.1 estimates of unobserved clonotypes. Generation probabilities for all TCRbeta clonotypes obtained by the gDNA method from a handful of donors were computed using OLGA. Drawn from immuneACCESS, this table holds only the in-frame rearrangements with V and J called that TCRdb kept. Clones are partly lost; checked studies trace under half to an unresolved V gene and leave the rest unexplained. V and J calls and clone size are copied from that table; D and trimming were computed from the DNA. Recorded for this sample are some 2,000,000 clones; 85% to 95% of them occurred a single time. The top ten hold 0.1% to 0.15% of the sample.

CDR1 and CDR2 were assigned from the germline V gene as MGHRA and YSYEKL. The CDR3 starts with the cysteine, ends with the phenylalanine, and has 13 residues. Just the 39-base CDR3 DNA is kept, in frame starting at base 1. The V and J ends are trimmed by 0 bases and 4 bases, leaving 6 bases between them. The donors were healthy, HIV-negative adults who had no recently reported acute infections or vaccinations. Only Caucasian adults living in Nashville, Tennessee, USA were represented among the donors. CD4+ T cells were enriched through magnetic negative selection, after which naive cells were positively selected on CD45RA and the remaining negative fraction served as the memory subset. Blood was collected by leukapheresis, and PBMCs were isolated by Ficoll-Histopaque density gradient centrifugation and then cryopreserved in liquid nitrogen vapor phase. Purity and quantity of every magnetically sorted T cell population were checked by analytical flow cytometry. Genomic DNA was isolated from each sorted fraction and quantified by UV absorbance on a Nanodrop 2000c.

The research as a whole found: Sampling was restricted to blood, and TCR repertoires in tissues likely differ from the TCR repertoires found in blood. Compared with non-shared clonotypes, the clonotypes found in all four sorted-subset donors had higher generation probabilities. Rarefaction of sorted-subset datasets indicated incomplete sequencing despite the large sequencing depth. Across four donors, around 5% of naive CD4, approximately 3.6% of naive CD8, approximately 2.5% of memory CD4, and approximately 0.42% of memory CD8 clonotypes were shared. The genetic and exposure-history diversity represented was limited by the small number of donors. Pairwise subsampling led to the expectation that sequencing depth would affect the degree of clonotype sharing among donors. Estimated clonotype richness was generally larger for naive than for memory subsets.

With regard to this clone: What this receptor recognizes is not known. No per-base quality is available; no much larger clone lies one base away.

The V gene is TRBV4-1 and the J gene is TRBJ1-2; the D gene identity is not certain. The material sequenced was naive CD4+ T cells sorted from blood. The cell subset or site label for this specimen denotes: CD45RA+ positively selected. The source of this sequence is a man younger than 35 in good health. The DNA sequence follows: TGCGCCAGCAGCCAAGAAGAGTCCTATGGCTACACCTTC. This codes for CASSQEESYGYTF.